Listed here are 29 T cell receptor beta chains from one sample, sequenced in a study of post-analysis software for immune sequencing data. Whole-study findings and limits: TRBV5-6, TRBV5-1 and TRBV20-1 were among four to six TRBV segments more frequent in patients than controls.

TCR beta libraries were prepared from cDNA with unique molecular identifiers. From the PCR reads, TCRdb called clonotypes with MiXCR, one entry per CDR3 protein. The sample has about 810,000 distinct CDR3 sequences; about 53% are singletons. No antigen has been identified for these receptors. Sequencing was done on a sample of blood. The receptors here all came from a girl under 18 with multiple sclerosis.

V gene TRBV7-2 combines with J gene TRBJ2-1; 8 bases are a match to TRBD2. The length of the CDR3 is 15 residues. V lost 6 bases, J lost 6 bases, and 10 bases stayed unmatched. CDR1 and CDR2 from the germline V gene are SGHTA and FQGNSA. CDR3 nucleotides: TGTGCCAGCAGTTTTACGGGGGGGCGGGCCAATGAGCAGTTCTTC. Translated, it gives CASSFTGGRANEQFF.

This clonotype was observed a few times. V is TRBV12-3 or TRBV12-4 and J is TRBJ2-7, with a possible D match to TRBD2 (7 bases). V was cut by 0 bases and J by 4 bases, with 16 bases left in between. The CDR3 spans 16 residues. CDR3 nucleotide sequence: TGTGCCAGCAGTTTAGCGCTGGGGGGGCAACGGTACGAGCAGTACTTC. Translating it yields CASSLALGGQRYEQYF.

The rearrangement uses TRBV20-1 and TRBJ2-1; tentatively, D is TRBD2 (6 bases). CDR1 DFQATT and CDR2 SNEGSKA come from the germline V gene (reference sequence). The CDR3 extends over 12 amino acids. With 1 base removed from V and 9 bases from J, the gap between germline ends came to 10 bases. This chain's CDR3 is CSARGTNVEQFF. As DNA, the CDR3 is TGCAGTGCTAGAGGGACTAACGTTGAGCAGTTCTTC.

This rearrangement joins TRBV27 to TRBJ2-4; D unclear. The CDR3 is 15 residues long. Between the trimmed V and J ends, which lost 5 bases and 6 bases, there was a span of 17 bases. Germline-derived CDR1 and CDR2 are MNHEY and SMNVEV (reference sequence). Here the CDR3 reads CASSPRRGGLNIQYF. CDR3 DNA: TGTGCCAGCAGTCCGCGAAGAGGCGGCTTAAACATTCAGTACTTC.

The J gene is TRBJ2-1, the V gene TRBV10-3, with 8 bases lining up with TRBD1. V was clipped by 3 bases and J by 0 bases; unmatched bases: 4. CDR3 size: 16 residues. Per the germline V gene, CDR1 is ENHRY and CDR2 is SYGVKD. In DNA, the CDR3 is TGTGCCATCAGTGACGCCACAGGGGGCTCCTACAATGAGCAGTTCTTC. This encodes CAISDATGGSYNEQFF.

The CDR3 protein is CSARGTGQNYGYTF. CDR3 in DNA: TGCAGTGCTAGAGGGACAGGCCAAAACTATGGCTACACCTTC. V usage is TRBV20-1 and J usage is TRBJ1-2, with 7 nucleotides matching TRBD1. The germline V gene has CDR1 DFQATT and CDR2 SNEGSKA (reference sequence). Trimming cost V 1 base and J 2 bases; bases outside gene matches: 4. This CDR3 has 14 residues.

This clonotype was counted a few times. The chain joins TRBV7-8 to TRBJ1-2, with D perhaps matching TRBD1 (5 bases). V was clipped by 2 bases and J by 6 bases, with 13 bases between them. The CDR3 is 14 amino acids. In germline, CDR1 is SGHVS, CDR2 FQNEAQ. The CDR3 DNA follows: TGTGCCAGCAGCTTATTGGGCAGGGTTGATGGCTACACCTTC. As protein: CASSLLGRVDGYTF.

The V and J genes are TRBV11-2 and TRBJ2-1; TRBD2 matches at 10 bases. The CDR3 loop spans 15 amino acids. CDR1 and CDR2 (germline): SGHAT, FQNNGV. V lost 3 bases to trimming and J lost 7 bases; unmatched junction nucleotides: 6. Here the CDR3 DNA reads TGTGCCAGCAGCTTTCACGGACTAGCGGCAAATGAGCAGTTCTTC. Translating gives CASSFHGLAANEQFF.

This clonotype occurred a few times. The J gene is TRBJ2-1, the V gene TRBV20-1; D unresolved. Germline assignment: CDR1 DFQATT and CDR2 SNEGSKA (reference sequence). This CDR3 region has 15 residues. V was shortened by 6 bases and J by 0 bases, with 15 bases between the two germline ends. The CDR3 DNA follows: TGCAGTGCCCCGCGAGCGACAAGCTCCTACAATGAGCAGTTCTTC. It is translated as CSAPRATSSYNEQFF.

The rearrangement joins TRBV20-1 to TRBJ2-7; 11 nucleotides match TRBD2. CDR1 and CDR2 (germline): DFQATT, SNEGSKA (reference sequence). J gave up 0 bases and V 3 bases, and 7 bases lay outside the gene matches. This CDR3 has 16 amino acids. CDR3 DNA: TGCAGTGCTAGCCTCCTAGCGGGAGGTCCCTCCTACGAGCAGTACTTC. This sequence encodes CSASLLAGGPSYEQYF.

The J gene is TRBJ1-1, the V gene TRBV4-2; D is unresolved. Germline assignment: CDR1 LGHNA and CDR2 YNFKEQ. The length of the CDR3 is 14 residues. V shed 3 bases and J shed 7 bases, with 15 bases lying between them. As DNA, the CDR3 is TGTGCCAGCAGCCACCGACAAAGCACTGTTGAAGCTTTCTTT. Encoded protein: CASSHRQSTVEAFF.

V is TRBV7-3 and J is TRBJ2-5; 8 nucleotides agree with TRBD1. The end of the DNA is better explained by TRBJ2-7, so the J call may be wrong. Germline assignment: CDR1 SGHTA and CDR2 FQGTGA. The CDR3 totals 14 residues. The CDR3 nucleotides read TGTGCCAGCAGTAAAGACAGGGGACCTTACGAGCAGTACTTC. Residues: CASSKDRGPYEQYF.

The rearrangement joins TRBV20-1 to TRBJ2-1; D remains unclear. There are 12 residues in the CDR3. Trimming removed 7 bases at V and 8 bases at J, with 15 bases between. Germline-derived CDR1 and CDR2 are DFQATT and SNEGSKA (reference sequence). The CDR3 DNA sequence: TGCAGTGTGCGTGCCTCTCGGGATGAGCAGTTCTTC. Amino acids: CSVRASRDEQFF.

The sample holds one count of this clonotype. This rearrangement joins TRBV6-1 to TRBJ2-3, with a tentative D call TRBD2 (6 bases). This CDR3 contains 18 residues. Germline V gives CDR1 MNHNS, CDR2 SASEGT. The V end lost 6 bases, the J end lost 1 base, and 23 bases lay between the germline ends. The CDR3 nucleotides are TGTGCCAGCAGCCGCACAGGACTACTACTCTCAGGCACAGATACGCAGTATTTT. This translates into CASSRTGLLLSGTDTQYF.

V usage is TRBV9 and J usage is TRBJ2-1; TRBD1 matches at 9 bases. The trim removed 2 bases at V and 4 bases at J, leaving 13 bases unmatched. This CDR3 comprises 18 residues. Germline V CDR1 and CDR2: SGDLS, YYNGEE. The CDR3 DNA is TGTGCCAGCAGCGTCCTCGACAGGGGGAGGTCCGGGTACAATGAGCAGTTCTTC. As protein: CASSVLDRGRSGYNEQFF.

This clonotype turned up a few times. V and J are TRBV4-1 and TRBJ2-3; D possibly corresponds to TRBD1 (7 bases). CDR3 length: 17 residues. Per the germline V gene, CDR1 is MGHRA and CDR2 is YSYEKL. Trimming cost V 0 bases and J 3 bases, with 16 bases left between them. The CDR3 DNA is TGCGCCAGCAGCCAAGATCCGGAGGGGGCCCAGACAGATACGCAGTATTTT. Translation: CASSQDPEGAQTDTQYF.

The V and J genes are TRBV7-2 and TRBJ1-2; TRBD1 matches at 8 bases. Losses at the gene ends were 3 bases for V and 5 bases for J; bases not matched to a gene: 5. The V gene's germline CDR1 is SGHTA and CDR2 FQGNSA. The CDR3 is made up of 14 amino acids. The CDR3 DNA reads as TGTGCCAGCAGCTTGCCAGGGGGCTTATATGGCTACACCTTC. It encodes CASSLPGGLYGYTF.

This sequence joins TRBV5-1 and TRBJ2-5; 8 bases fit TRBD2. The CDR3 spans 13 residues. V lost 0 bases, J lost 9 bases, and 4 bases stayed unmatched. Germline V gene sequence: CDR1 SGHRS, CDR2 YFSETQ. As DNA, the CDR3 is TGCGCCAGCAGCTTGGCCACGGGAGGGGCCCAGTACTTC. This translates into CASSLATGGAQYF.

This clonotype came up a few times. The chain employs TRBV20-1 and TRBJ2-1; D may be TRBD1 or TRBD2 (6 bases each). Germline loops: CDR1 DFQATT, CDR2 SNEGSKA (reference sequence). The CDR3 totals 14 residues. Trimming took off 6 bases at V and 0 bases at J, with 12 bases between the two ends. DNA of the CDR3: TGCAGTGCGGGGGGCGTCAACTCCTACAATGAGCAGTTCTTC. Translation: CSAGGVNSYNEQFF.

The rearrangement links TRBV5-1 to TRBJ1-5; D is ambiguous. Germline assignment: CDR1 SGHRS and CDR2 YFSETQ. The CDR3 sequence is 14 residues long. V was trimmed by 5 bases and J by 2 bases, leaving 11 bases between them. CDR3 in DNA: TGCGCCAGCAGTGACGGCTGGGGCAATCAGCCCCAGCATTTT. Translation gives CASSDGWGNQPQHF. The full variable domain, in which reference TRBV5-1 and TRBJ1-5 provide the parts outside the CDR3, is KAGVTQTPRYLIKTRGQQVTLSCSPISGHRSVSWYQQTPGQGLQFLFEYFSETQRNKGNFPGRFSGRQFSNSRSEMNVSTLELGDSALYLCASSDGWGNQPQHFGDGTRLSIL.

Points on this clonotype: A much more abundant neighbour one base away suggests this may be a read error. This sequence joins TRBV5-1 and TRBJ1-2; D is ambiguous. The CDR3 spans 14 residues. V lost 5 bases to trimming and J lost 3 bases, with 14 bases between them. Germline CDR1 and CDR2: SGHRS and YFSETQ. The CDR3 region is CASRPDGIDYGYTF. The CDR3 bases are TGCGCCAGCAGACCAGACGGGATCGACTATGGCTACACCTTC.

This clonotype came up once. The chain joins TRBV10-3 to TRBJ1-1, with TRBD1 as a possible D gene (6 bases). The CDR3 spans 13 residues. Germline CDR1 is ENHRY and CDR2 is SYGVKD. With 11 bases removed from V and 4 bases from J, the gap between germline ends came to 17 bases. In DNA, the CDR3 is TGTGCCGCTGCGGGGGCTGGGGGCACTGAAGCTTTCTTT. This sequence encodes CAAAGAGGTEAFF.

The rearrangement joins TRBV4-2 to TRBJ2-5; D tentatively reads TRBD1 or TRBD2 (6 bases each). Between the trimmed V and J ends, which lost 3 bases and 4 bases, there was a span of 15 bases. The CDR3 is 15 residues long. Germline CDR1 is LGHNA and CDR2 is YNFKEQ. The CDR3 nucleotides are TGTGCCAGCAGCCACCTCTTAGGGGGAGGAGAGACCCAGTACTTC. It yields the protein CASSHLLGGGETQYF.

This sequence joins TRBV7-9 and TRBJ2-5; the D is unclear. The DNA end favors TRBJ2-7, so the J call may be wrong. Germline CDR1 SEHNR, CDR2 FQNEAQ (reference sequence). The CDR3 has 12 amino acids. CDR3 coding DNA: TGTGCCAGCGGGTCTCCCCGCTACGAGCAGTACTTC. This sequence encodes CASGSPRYEQYF.

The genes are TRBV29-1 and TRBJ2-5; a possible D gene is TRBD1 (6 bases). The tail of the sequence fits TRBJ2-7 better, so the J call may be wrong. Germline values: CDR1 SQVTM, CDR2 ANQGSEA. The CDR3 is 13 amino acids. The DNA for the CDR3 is TGCAGCGTCCGACAGGATCCACTCCGCGAGCAGTACTTC. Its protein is CSVRQDPLREQYF.

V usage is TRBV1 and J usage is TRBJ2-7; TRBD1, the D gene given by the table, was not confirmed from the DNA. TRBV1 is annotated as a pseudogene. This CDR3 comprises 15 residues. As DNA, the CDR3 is TGCACCAGCAGCTCAGGCCCGGGACAGTTCTACGAGCAGTACTTC. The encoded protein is CTSSSGPGQFYEQYF.

The CDR3 region is CASSQVGRGGTEAFF. The CDR3 coding sequence is TGTGCCAGCAGCCAAGTGGGTCGGGGGGGCACTGAAGCTTTCTTT. The J gene is TRBJ1-1, the V gene TRBV3-1, with a possible D match to TRBD1 (5 bases). Trimming cost V 1 base and J 4 bases, with 13 bases left between them. CDR3 length equals 15 residues. The germline CDR1 and CDR2 sequences are LGHDT and YNNKEL (reference sequence).

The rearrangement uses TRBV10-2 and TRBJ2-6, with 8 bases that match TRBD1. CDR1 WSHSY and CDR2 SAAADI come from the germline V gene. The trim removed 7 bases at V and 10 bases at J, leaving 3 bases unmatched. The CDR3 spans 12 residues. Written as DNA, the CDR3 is TGCGCCAGCACTCGGACAGGGAACGTCCTGACTTTC. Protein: CASTRTGNVLTF.

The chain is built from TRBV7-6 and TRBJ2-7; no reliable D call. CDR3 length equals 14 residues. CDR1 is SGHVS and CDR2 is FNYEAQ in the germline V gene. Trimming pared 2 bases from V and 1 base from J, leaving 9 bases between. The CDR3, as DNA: TGTGCCAGCAGCTTACCCCCTGGGTCCTACGAGCAGTACTTC. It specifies CASSLPPGSYEQYF.